The 28 T cell receptor beta chains below were found in one sample sequenced in a study of blood T cell repertoires in COVID-19. Libraries were prepared by immunoSEQ multiplex PCR; TCRdb keeps only in-frame clonotypes and omits some of them. The sample shows 50,000 to 75,000 clones, 65% to 85% of them seen only once. Sequencing was performed on peripheral blood. These receptors all come from an older man with active or convalescent COVID-19.

This rearrangement joins TRBV28 to TRBJ1-1; tentative D call: TRBD1 (5 bases). The V and J ends lost 2 bases and 3 bases respectively, with 10 bases between them. Germline V gene lookup returns CDR1 MDHEN and CDR2 SYDVKM. The CDR3 totals 14 residues. The CDR3 region is CASSLGRGDTEAFF. The CDR3, as DNA: TGTGCCAGCAGTTTAGGGCGGGGGGACACTGAAGCTTTCTTT.

The CDR3 spells CASSPRGTEGETQYF. The CDR3 DNA reads as TGTGCCAGCAGCCCCCGGGGGACTGAGGGAGAGACCCAGTACTTC. This chain connects TRBV9 to TRBJ2-5; D possibly corresponds to TRBD2 (6 bases). The CDR3 has 15 amino acids. V shed 4 bases and J shed 4 bases, with 17 bases lying between them. Germline assignment: CDR1 SGDLS and CDR2 YYNGEE.

CDR3 nucleotide sequence: TGTGCCAGTAGAAATCCGGAAAGAGGAGAGACCCAGTACTTC. It is translated as CASRNPERGETQYF. This chain connects TRBV19 to TRBJ2-5; D is ambiguous. Looked up from germline, CDR1 is LNHDA and CDR2 is SQIVND (reference sequence). V lost 6 bases and J lost 4, with 15 bases in between. The CDR3 is 14 residues long. The full variable domain, its missing parts supplied by reference TRBV19 and TRBJ2-5, is DGGITQSPKYLFRKEGQNVTLSCEQNLNHDAMYWYRQDPGQGLRLIYYSQIVNDFQKGDIAEGYSVSREKKESFPLTVTSAQKNPTAFYLCASRNPERGETQYFGPGTRLLVL.

The chain recombines TRBV18 with TRBJ2-2; D is ambiguous. The CDR3 extends over 13 amino acids. Germline CDR1 and CDR2: KGHSH and LQKENI. V was cut by 5 bases and J by 6 bases, with 10 bases left in between. CDR3 nucleotide sequence: TGTGCCAGCTCAGAGGCCTGGGCCGGGGAGCTGTTTTTT. It yields the protein CASSEAWAGELFF.

The chain recombines TRBV30 with TRBJ2-3; D gene uncertain. Trimming removed 0 bases at V and 0 bases at J, with 13 bases between. This CDR3 has 16 residues. Germline V gene lookup returns CDR1 GTSNPN and CDR2 SVGIG (reference sequence). The CDR3 region has the DNA TGTGCCTGGAGTGTCTCTCGAGTACCAAGCACAGATACGCAGTATTTT. This translates into CAWSVSRVPSTDTQYF.

In DNA, the CDR3 is TGTGCCAGCAGTTTTGACAGGGGCAATGGCTACACCTTC. As protein: CASSFDRGNGYTF. The rearrangement links TRBV6-5 to TRBJ1-2, with 8 bases aligning to TRBD1. The CDR3 covers 13 residues. The V segment lost 4 bases and the J segment 6 bases; nucleotides outside the gene matches: 4. CDR1 is MNHEY and CDR2 is SVGAGI in the germline V gene.

The chain uses TRBV12-3 or TRBV12-4 and TRBJ1-4; D gene ambiguous. The CDR3 has 12 residues. V was shortened by 5 bases and J by 10 bases, with 11 bases between the two germline ends. CDR3 nucleotides: TGTGCCAGCAGTCGATCCGAGGGAAAACTGTTTTTT. Its protein is CASSRSEGKLFF.

The J gene is TRBJ1-2, the V gene TRBV19; weak D call: TRBD1 (5 bases). V gave up 3 bases and J gave up 4 bases, with 9 bases separating them. Germline CDR1 and CDR2: LNHDA and SQIVND (reference sequence). The CDR3 sequence is 13 residues long. CDR3 sequence: CASSMGHLYGYTF. The CDR3 region has the DNA TGTGCCAGTAGTATGGGGCACCTCTATGGCTACACCTTC.

The rearrangement uses TRBV14 and TRBJ2-1; D is unclear. CDR1 and CDR2 from the germline V gene are SGHDN and FVKESK. This CDR3 is 11 amino acids long. Trimming pared 1 base from V and 9 bases from J, leaving 4 bases between. Here the CDR3 DNA reads TGTGCCAGCAGCCAAGCTAGTGAGCAGTTCTTC. Translated, it gives CASSQASEQFF.

Only a few counts were recorded for this clone. The chain combines TRBV19 with TRBJ1-5; D not certain. Trimming took 5 bases from V and 2 from J, leaving 16 bases between them. Germline lookup yields CDR1 LNHDA and CDR2 SQIVND (reference sequence). This CDR3 contains 16 residues. In DNA form, the CDR3 reads TGTGCCAGTAGTTCGAGGACGGGGAGTGGCAATCAGCCCCAGCATTTT. Translated: CASSSRTGSGNQPQHF.

The chain combines TRBV28 with TRBJ1-4; TRBD1 agrees at 9 bases. Unmatched junction bases numbered 11, after V lost 2 bases and J lost 4 bases. Germline V gene data show CDR1 as MDHEN and CDR2 as SYDVKM. The CDR3 extends over 18 amino acids. CDR3 loop: CASSLAGTGLGDNEKLFF. The CDR3 DNA sequence: TGTGCCAGCAGTTTAGCCGGGACAGGGTTAGGGGATAATGAAAAACTGTTTTTT.

J is TRBJ2-7 and V is TRBV7-9; 9 bases line up with TRBD2. Germline assignment: CDR1 SEHNR and CDR2 FQNEAQ (reference sequence). The J segment lost 4 bases and the V segment lost 3 bases, leaving 13 bases of the junction unmatched. CDR3 length equals 17 residues. This chain's CDR3 is CASSFWIRSGRTYEQYF. The CDR3 DNA is TGTGCCAGCAGCTTCTGGATCAGGAGCGGGAGGACGTACGAGCAGTACTTC.

The chain uses TRBV29-1 and TRBJ2-1, with 11 bases aligning to TRBD1. This CDR3 has 15 residues. Germline V lookup: CDR1 SQVTM, CDR2 ANQGSEA. J gave up 5 bases and V 2 bases, and 5 bases lay outside the gene matches. DNA of the CDR3: TGCAGCGTTGAACCCGGACAGGGGGCGGACAATGAGCAGTTCTTC. It codes for CSVEPGQGADNEQFF.

The V gene is TRBV6-5, the J gene TRBJ1-1, with D perhaps TRBD1 (6 bases). CDR1 is MNHEY, CDR2 SVGAGI, per germline. V was shortened by 3 bases and J by 5 bases, with 16 bases between the two germline ends. The CDR3 extends over 15 amino acids. This CDR3 is CASSYNRARRTEAFF. DNA of the CDR3: TGTGCCAGCAGTTATAACAGGGCCCGAAGGACTGAAGCTTTCTTT.

V and J are TRBV5-4 and TRBJ2-2; TRBD2 matches at 8 bases. Germline V lookup: CDR1 SGHNT, CDR2 YYREEE (reference sequence). V lost 0 bases and J lost 5; bases outside the gene matches: 6. The CDR3 extends over 16 amino acids. The CDR3 nucleotides are TGTGCCAGCAGCTTGGTGGGACTAGGGAGGACCGGGGAGCTGTTTTTT. It translates to CASSLVGLGRTGELFF.

The gene calls are TRBV5-1 and TRBJ1-4; D is unclear. V lost 0 bases and J lost 2, with 5 bases in between. Germline CDR1 SGHRS, CDR2 YFSETQ. This CDR3 region has 14 residues. CDR3 bases: TGCGCCAGCAGCTTGGCCGCGACTAATGAAAAACTGTTTTTT. It yields the protein CASSLAATNEKLFF.

The V and J genes are TRBV20-1 and TRBJ2-1, with TRBD2 as a possible D gene (5 bases). The CDR3 spans 11 residues. V lost 6 bases and J 7 bases, leaving 10 bases between the germline ends. Germline lookup yields CDR1 DFQATT and CDR2 SNEGSKA (reference sequence). The CDR3 region is CSASAGNEQFF. The CDR3 DNA sequence: TGCAGTGCCTCGGCGGGTAATGAGCAGTTCTTC.

This clone was observed a single time. The chain uses TRBV7-2 and TRBJ2-7; maybe TRBD2 (6 bases). The V end was cut by 5 bases, the J end by 12 bases, with 20 bases between. The CDR3 is 13 residues long. Germline-derived CDR1 and CDR2 are SGHTA and FQGNSA. Written as DNA, the CDR3 is TGTGCCAGCAGCCCGCGGGGACGTCATACGTGGTACTTC. It specifies CASSPRGRHTWYF.

This clone came up a few times. The chain combines TRBV29-1 with TRBJ1-2; 9 bases map to TRBD1. The junction had 6 bases not matched to a gene; V was cut back by 3 bases and J by 4 bases. Germline V CDR1 and CDR2: SQVTM, ANQGSEA. This CDR3 has 14 residues. CDR3 DNA: TGCAGCGTTGAGGACAGGGGCTTGGGCTATGGCTACACCTTC. Translation: CSVEDRGLGYGYTF.

The chain employs TRBV3-1 (or the pseudogene TRBV3-2) and TRBJ2-5, with 12 bases identical to TRBD2. The CDR3 is made up of 15 amino acids. Germline lookup yields CDR1 LGHDT and CDR2 YNNKEL (reference sequence). The trim removed 4 bases at V and 5 bases at J, leaving 5 bases unmatched. In DNA form, the CDR3 reads TGTGCCAGCAGCCCTAGCGGGGGGGCCGGGGAGACCCAGTACTTC. It codes for CASSPSGGAGETQYF.

V is TRBV6-2 or TRBV6-3 and J is TRBJ2-7; 11 bases align to TRBD1. The CDR3 is made up of 15 amino acids. From germline, CDR1 is MNHEY and CDR2 SVGEGT. V lost 6 bases to trimming and J lost 2 bases; unmatched junction nucleotides: 6. The CDR3 reads CASSQMGQGAYEQYF. In DNA form, the CDR3 reads TGTGCCAGCAGCCAGATGGGACAGGGGGCCTACGAGCAGTACTTC.

V is TRBV7-2 and J is TRBJ2-1; 8 bases line up with TRBD2. The CDR3 runs 15 residues. CDR1 and CDR2 from the germline V gene are SGHTA and FQGNSA. The ends lost 1 base at V and 4 bases at J; junction bases unmatched: 3. The CDR3 loop reads CASSLDRGGYNEQFF. The CDR3, as DNA: TGTGCCAGCAGCTTAGACCGCGGGGGGTACAATGAGCAGTTCTTC.

This rearrangement joins TRBV5-5 to TRBJ1-5; no reliable D call. CDR1 is SGHKS and CDR2 is YYEKEE in the germline V gene (reference sequence). CDR3 length: 14 amino acids. V dropped 1 base and J dropped 4 bases, with 9 bases sitting between them. The DNA for the CDR3 is TGTGCCAGCAGCTTGCTGGCAGTGAATCAGCCCCAGCATTTT. The encoded protein is CASSLLAVNQPQHF.

This clone was detected once. The V gene is TRBV4-1, the J gene TRBJ2-5; TRBD2 matches 7 bases. The CDR3 loop spans 18 amino acids. Per germline, CDR1 MGHRA and CDR2 YSYEKL. The ends lost 1 base at V and 7 bases at J; junction bases unmatched: 18. This CDR3 reads CASSQGSGDHLGALTQYF. The DNA of the CDR3 is TGCGCCAGCAGCCAAGGCAGCGGGGACCATCTAGGGGCTCTGACCCAGTACTTC.

The CDR3 region has the DNA TGCAGTGCTAGTCTAGCTACGGTTGCGGAAGATACGCAGTATTTT. Translated, it gives CSASLATVAEDTQYF. The chain links TRBV20-1 to TRBJ2-3, with D possibly TRBD2 on 5 matching bases. The CDR3 has 15 amino acids. The V gene's germline CDR1 is DFQATT and CDR2 SNEGSKA (reference sequence). Trimming pared 3 bases from V and 5 bases from J, leaving 18 bases between.

This clone appeared once. This chain links TRBV6-2 or TRBV6-3 with TRBJ2-7; 10 bases line up with TRBD2. The CDR3 totals 15 residues. Germline V CDR1 and CDR2: MNHEY, SVGEGT. The trim removed 2 bases at V and 0 bases at J, leaving 1 base unmatched. CDR3 region: CASSYTSGASYEQYF. The CDR3 DNA reads TGTGCCAGCAGTTACACTAGCGGGGCCTCCTACGAGCAGTACTTC.

The rearrangement uses TRBV7-9 and TRBJ2-1; D might be TRBD2 (6 bases). Trimming took off 6 bases at V and 6 bases at J, with 18 bases between the two ends. Germline CDR1 reads SEHNR; CDR2 reads FQNEAQ (reference sequence). The length of the CDR3 is 15 residues. CDR3 nucleotides: TGTGCCAGCAGTCCAGGTGCGGGAAACGGCAATGAGCAGTTCTTC. Encoded protein: CASSPGAGNGNEQFF.

The V call is TRBV14, the J call TRBJ2-5, with TRBD2 identical over 8 bases. The V and J ends lost 1 base and 5 bases, in that order; junction bases with no gene match: 15. This CDR3 has 18 residues. CDR1 SGHDN and CDR2 FVKESK come from the germline V gene. The chain's CDR3 is CASSQGLRAGDVMETQYF. The CDR3 DNA sequence: TGTGCCAGCAGCCAAGGTCTGAGAGCGGGAGATGTAATGGAGACCCAGTACTTC.